This record concerns one T cell receptor (beta chain) sequence. The data derive from a study of OX40 agonist ivuxolimab in advanced cancers. With 5 bases removed from V and 3 bases from J, the gap between germline ends came to 14 bases. Germline assignment: CDR1 ENHRY and CDR2 SYGVKD. The CDR3 runs 14 residues. TCRdb's table, derived via immunoSEQ multiplex PCR, lists solely in-frame clones and lacks some. Among tens of thousands of clones listed, about 85% were seen once. The chain carries TRBV10-3 and TRBJ2-7, with a weak D call TRBD2 (6 bases). The origin of this receptor is an adult with an advanced solid tumor such as melanoma, head and neck, liver or kidney cancer. The sample was CD4+ or CD8+ T cells sorted from blood, taken in a trial of the OX40 agonist ivuxolimab. The CDR3 DNA follows: TGTGCCATCAGTCAGCGGGCCCTAGACTACGAGCAGTACTTC. Residues: CAISQRALDYEQYF.